The present entry profiles one T cell receptor (beta chain) with its context. The antigen remains unidentified. Unexposed donor CD4+ T cells date from about 2011-2018, before the COVID-19 pandemic. The cells were cultured for over eight days before CD4+ T cells were isolated. The record originates from a study of CD4 T cells in relation to SARS-CoV-2 and coronaviruses. Overall study results and limits: In around 60% of donors, memory CD4+ clonotypes crossrecognized SARS-CoV-2 and at least one common cold coronavirus spike.

Germline CDR1 is KGHDR and CDR2 is SFDVKD. This CDR3 has 18 residues. V trimming: 4 bases; J trimming: 3 bases; junction bases outside the gene matches: 9. The repertoire was sequenced with immunoSEQ multiplex PCR; TCRdb's copy has only in-frame clones and lacks some. Of approximately 17,000 clones listed, 78% are singletons. This sequence joins TRBV24-1 and TRBJ2-1; the match to TRBD2 covers 12 bases. Material for sequencing was CD4+ T cells from PBMCs, cultured in vitro. This receptor was obtained from a human donor in good health. CDR3: CATSDTRPTSGGYNEQFF. CDR3 nucleotide sequence: TGTGCCACCAGTGACACCAGACCGACTAGCGGGGGCTACAATGAGCAGTTCTTC.